This T cell receptor (beta chain) was captured by sequencing in a study of CD4+ T cells in melanoma. The CDR3 extends over 17 amino acids. Germline V gene sequence: CDR1 MGHRA, CDR2 YSYEKL. Trimming left V 0 bases short and J 6 bases short, with 15 bases between. Sequenced by immunoSEQ multiplex PCR; TCRdb stores in-frame clones only, minus some. This sample carries 45,000 or so clones, 89% of them seen once, and the ten largest clones take approximately 10%. V and J are TRBV4-1 and TRBJ1-6; no firm D call. This sequence originates from a human donor with melanoma. The specimen sequenced was peripheral blood. The DNA for the CDR3 is TGCGCCAGCAGCCAAGATCGATCTACGGACTTTAATTCACCCCTCCACTTT. It specifies CASSQDRSTDFNSPLHF.